This T cell receptor beta chain came from a study of blood T cell repertoires in COVID-19. The repertoire was sequenced with immunoSEQ multiplex PCR; TCRdb's copy has only in-frame clones and lacks some. This table holds about 110,000 clones, around nine tenths found once. With 6 bases removed from V and 3 bases from J, the gap between germline ends came to 16 bases. The CDR3 has 15 amino acids. The germline gives CDR1 SGHNT, CDR2 YYREEE (reference sequence). The genes are TRBV5-4 and TRBJ1-3; tentative D call: TRBD1 (6 bases). This sequence was found in a man aged 40-55 years with acute or convalescent COVID-19. The material sequenced was peripheral blood. The chain's CDR3 is CASTQGQGVGNTIYF. The CDR3 DNA reads as TGTGCCAGCACGCAGGGGCAGGGCGTTGGAAACACCATATATTTT.